Sequencing of this T cell receptor beta chain was carried out in a study of cytomegalovirus exposure and HLA in healthy donors. To note about this clone: Its antigen is still unknown.

PCR amplification relied on 60 Vbeta primers (plus 13 Jbeta primers). Some clones are missing from TCRdb's copy, which holds only in-frame ones; the method was immunoSEQ multiplex PCR. In the table there are roughly 120,000 clones, around 83% of which are singletons. Overall study findings and caveats: Confirmation in vitro established that a few CMV-associated chains were specific for CMV antigens. Later on, an analysis tied 18,000 or so TCR beta sequences to HLA alleles at 0.05 false discovery rate. TRBV6-2, TRBV6-3 and some other V segments were excluded as indistinguishable.

Healthy bone marrow donors made up the donor group. CDR3 size: 13 residues. Germline CDR1 reads SNHLY; CDR2 reads FYNNEI. With 11 bases removed from V and 1 base from J, the gap between germline ends came to 15 bases. The V gene is TRBV2, the J gene TRBJ2-7; D may be TRBD2 (6 bases). Material for sequencing was PBMCs. This receptor was identified in a man younger than 45 in good health and CMV-seropositive. Here the CDR3 reads CAQNGGGSYEQYV. CDR3 sequence (DNA): TGTGCCCAAAACGGGGGAGGATCCTACGAGCAGTACGTC.